The 20 T cell receptor beta chains in this list originate from one sample, sequenced in a study of CXCR3-negative and CXCR3-positive naive CD8 T cells. General study points: More hydrophobic TRB CDR3s were found in CXCR3-positive naive cells than in CXCR3-negative naive cells.

It was by 5' RACE with UMI labels that the TRB cDNA libraries were prepared. TCRdb re-analyzed the 5' RACE reads; it lists each CDR3 protein once, without DNA. This sample carries 150,000 or so distinct CDR3 sequences, with 0.45% to 0.6% going to the ten biggest clones. These receptors have no identified antigens. The sample consisted of naive CXCR3+ CD8+ T cells from blood. The subset: CD45RO-CCR7+CD27+CD95- naive CD8+ T cells expressing CXCR3 (TNR3+). These receptors originate from a human donor in good health. Some clones in this sample may be carry-over from other donors' samples.

The rearrangement links TRBV29-1 to TRBJ2-7; the D call of TRBD1 rests on TCRdb alone, since no DNA is present to check it. CDR3 size: 13 residues. CDR1 is SQVTM and CDR2 is ANQGSEA in the germline V gene. The CDR3 spells CSVTSGTASGQYF.

The chain recombines TRBV9 with TRBJ2-7; absent DNA, TCRdb's TRBD2 call cannot be checked. Germline V lookup: CDR1 SGDLS, CDR2 YYNGEE. The CDR3 is 16 residues long. CDR3 loop: CASSVGVLRPDLKQNF.

V usage is TRBV7-2 and J usage is TRBJ2-7; TCRdb returns TRBD1, unconfirmable since there is no DNA. Germline lookup yields CDR1 SGHTA and CDR2 FQGNSA. The CDR3 covers 13 residues. CDR3 loop: CACSLDIDYEQYF. Complete variable domain (other parts from reference TRBV7-2 and TRBJ2-7): GAGVSQSPSNKVTEKGKDVELRCDPISGHTALYWYRQSLGQGLEFLIYFQGNSAPDKSGLPSDRFSAERTGGSVSTLTIQRTQQEDSAVYLCACSLDIDYEQYFGPGTRLTVT.

The chain combines TRBV19 with TRBJ2-1. In germline, CDR1 is LNHDA, CDR2 SQIVND (reference sequence). The CDR3 has 16 amino acids. CDR3 amino acids: CASTPFVSSSYNEQFF.

This chain links TRBV11-3 with TRBJ2-2; the TCRdb D gene call, TRBD2, has no DNA to confirm it. The V gene's germline CDR1 is SGHNT and CDR2 YENEEA. The CDR3 is 17 residues long. The CDR3 loop reads CASSLEGLAVNTGELFF.

This chain joins TRBV20-1 and TRBJ1-1; TCRdb selects TRBD1, and the lack of DNA leaves this call unchecked. Germline lookup yields CDR1 DFQATT and CDR2 SNEGSKA (reference sequence). The CDR3 extends over 17 amino acids. This CDR3 is CSASDPPGQIMNTEAFF.

CDR3 region: CSVEVRGDYGYTF. V usage is TRBV29-1 and J usage is TRBJ1-2; TCRdb's assignment of TRBD1 cannot be checked, as there is no DNA. The CDR3 contains 13 residues. CDR1 SQVTM and CDR2 ANQGSEA come from the germline V gene.

This rearrangement joins TRBV12-3 or TRBV12-4 to TRBJ1-5. The CDR3 loop spans 14 amino acids. This chain's CDR3 is CASSPDVSNQPQHF.

The rearrangement links TRBV7-9 to TRBJ2-7. The length of the CDR3 is 16 residues. Germline V gene lookup returns CDR1 SEHNR and CDR2 FQNEAQ (reference sequence). CDR3 sequence: CASSSQLGIRLNEQYF.

The chain employs TRBV12-3 or TRBV12-4 and TRBJ2-7. CDR3 size: 11 residues. This CDR3 is CASSSVIEQYF.

The chain joins TRBV28 to TRBJ2-1; TCRdb gives TRBD1 as the D gene, but with no DNA this cannot be confirmed. Germline loops: CDR1 MDHEN, CDR2 SYDVKM. This CDR3 comprises 18 residues. The CDR3 sequence is CASSHGPLAGGSYNEQFF.

The chain recombines TRBV28 with TRBJ2-4; TCRdb lists TRBD1, though no DNA is available to test this call. The CDR3 has 16 residues. The germline gives CDR1 MDHEN, CDR2 SYDVKM. CDR3 protein: CASPPGTTLAKNIQYF.

V gene TRBV9 combines with J gene TRBJ2-7; TCRdb's assignment of TRBD1 cannot be checked, as there is no DNA. This CDR3 contains 15 residues. CDR1 and CDR2 (germline): SGDLS, YYNGEE. The CDR3 here is CASSEGQGMVYEQYF.

The CDR3 loop is CSAGLVLSADTQYF. The chain couples TRBV29-1 to TRBJ2-3; with no DNA, the TCRdb D assignment of TRBD2 cannot be verified. The CDR3 contains 14 residues. Germline CDR1 is SQVTM and CDR2 is ANQGSEA.

The chain links TRBV29-1 to TRBJ2-1; TCRdb outputs TRBD1, but without DNA this stays unchecked. In germline, CDR1 is SQVTM, CDR2 ANQGSEA. The CDR3 extends over 12 amino acids. CDR3: CSVVGGYNEQFF.

The chain is built from TRBV5-6 and TRBJ1-1. This CDR3 is built from 11 residues. The germline CDR1 and CDR2 sequences are SGHDT and YYEEEE. This CDR3 reads CASLAGTEAFF.

J is TRBJ2-7 and V is TRBV19; with no DNA, the TCRdb D assignment of TRBD1 cannot be verified. CDR3 length: 15 residues. The germline gives CDR1 LNHDA, CDR2 SQIVND (reference sequence). CDR3 loop: CASSDGQGGPYEQYF.

The genes are TRBV29-1 and TRBJ2-2. Germline V CDR1 and CDR2: SQVTM, ANQGSEA. The CDR3 is 13 amino acids. Here the CDR3 reads CSVLTVNTGELFF.

The J gene is TRBJ1-1, the V gene TRBV7-2; TCRdb's D gene call, TRBD1, goes unchecked for lack of DNA. There are 13 residues in the CDR3. Germline loops: CDR1 SGHTA, CDR2 FQGNSA. The CDR3 here is CASSSDIRVLAFF.

The chain combines TRBV12-3 or TRBV12-4 with TRBJ2-3; lacking DNA, the TRBD2 call made by TCRdb goes unchecked. The CDR3 totals 16 residues. The CDR3 region is CASSLWTREGTDTQYF.